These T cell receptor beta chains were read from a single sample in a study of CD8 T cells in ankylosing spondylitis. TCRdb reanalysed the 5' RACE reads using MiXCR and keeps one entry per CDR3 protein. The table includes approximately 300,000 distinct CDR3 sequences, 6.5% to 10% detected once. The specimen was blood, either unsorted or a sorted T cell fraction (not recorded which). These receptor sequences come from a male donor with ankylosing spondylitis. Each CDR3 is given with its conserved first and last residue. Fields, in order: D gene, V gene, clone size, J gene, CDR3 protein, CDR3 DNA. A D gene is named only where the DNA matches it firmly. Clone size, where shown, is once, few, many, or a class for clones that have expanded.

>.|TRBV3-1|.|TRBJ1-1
CASRPRGGGTEAFF
TGTGCCAGCAGACCCCGGGGGGGAGGCACTGAAGCTTTCTTT
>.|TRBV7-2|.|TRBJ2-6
CASSLRSPGANVLTF
TGTGCCAGCAGCTTACGGAGTCCAGGGGCCAACGTCCTGACTTTC
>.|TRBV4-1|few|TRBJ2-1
CASSQRRADEQFF
TGCGCCAGCAGCCAGCGGAGGGCGGATGAGCAGTTCTTC
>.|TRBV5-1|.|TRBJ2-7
CASSLGGRPATEQYF
TGCGCCAGCAGCTTGGGGGGCAGGCCCGCTACCGAGCAGTACTTC
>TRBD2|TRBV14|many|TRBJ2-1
CASSPSRGRATATFEQFF
TGTGCCAGCAGCCCAAGCCGCGGGAGGGCCACTGCCACATTTGAGCAGTTCTTC
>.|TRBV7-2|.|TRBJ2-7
CASSLRVVPYEQYF
TGTGCCAGCAGCTTAAGGGTAGTCCCCTACGAGCAGTACTTC
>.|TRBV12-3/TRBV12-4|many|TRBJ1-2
CASTHPTGAYGYTF
TGTGCCAGCACCCATCCAACAGGTGCCTATGGCTACACCTTC
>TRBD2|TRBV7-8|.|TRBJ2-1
CASSLASGLRNEQFF
TGTGCCAGCAGCTTAGCTAGCGGGCTCCGCAATGAGCAGTTCTTC
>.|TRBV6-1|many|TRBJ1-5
CASCSLGDGRPQHF
TGTGCCAGTTGCTCGCTCGGAGACGGACGGCCCCAGCATTTT
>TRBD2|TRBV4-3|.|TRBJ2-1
CASSQDPSGRAIYEQFF
TGCGCCAGCAGCCAAGACCCTAGCGGGAGGGCCATTTATGAGCAGTTCTTC
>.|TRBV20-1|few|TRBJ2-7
CSASGTQSSYEQYF
TGCAGTGCGTCCGGGACTCAAAGCTCCTACGAGCAGTACTTC
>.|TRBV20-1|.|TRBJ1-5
CSAWRPGQPQHF
TGCAGTGCTTGGAGGCCGGGTCAGCCCCAGCATTTT
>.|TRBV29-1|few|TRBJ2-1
CSVEEPTRAYNEQFF
TGCAGCGTTGAAGAACCGACTCGGGCTTACAATGAGCAGTTCTTC
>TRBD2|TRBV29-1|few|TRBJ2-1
CSVHVRGGYYNEQFF
TGCAGCGTTCACGTTCGGGGGGGCTATTACAATGAGCAGTTCTTC
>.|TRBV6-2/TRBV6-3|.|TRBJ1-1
CASSYRGRAIAEAFF
TGTGCCAGCAGTTACAGGGGCAGGGCAATTGCTGAAGCTTTCTTT
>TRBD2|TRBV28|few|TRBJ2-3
CASSSPPKASGWTDTQYF
TGTGCCAGCAGTAGCCCCCCCAAGGCTAGCGGGTGGACAGATACGCAGTATTTT
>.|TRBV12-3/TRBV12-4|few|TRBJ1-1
CASSLETGTSTEAFF
TGTGCCAGCAGTTTAGAAACAGGGACGAGCACTGAAGCTTTCTTT
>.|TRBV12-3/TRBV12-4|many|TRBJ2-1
CASSFHNQQFF
TGTGCCAGCAGTTTTCACAATCAGCAGTTCTTC
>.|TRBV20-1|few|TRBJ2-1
CSASLVNEQFF
TGCAGTGCTAGCCTAGTGAATGAGCAGTTCTTC
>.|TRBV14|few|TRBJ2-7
CASSQDPQTYEQYF
TGTGCCAGCAGCCAAGACCCCCAAACCTACGAGCAGTACTTC
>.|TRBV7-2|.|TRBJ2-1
CASSLTAGPYNEQFF
TGTGCCAGCAGCTTAACTGCGGGGCCATACAATGAGCAGTTCTTC
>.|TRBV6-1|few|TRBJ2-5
CASTAAAAGETQYF
TGTGCCAGCACCGCGGCGGCCGCGGGGGAGACCCAGTACTTC
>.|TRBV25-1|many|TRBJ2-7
CASRTESSYEQYF
TGTGCCAGCAGGACAGAGAGCTCCTACGAGCAGTACTTC
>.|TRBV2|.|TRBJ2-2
CASRQEVAGELFF
TGTGCCAGCAGACAGGAGGTCGCCGGGGAGCTGTTTTTT
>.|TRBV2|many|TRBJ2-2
CASKLEGLNTGELVF
TGTGCCAGCAAGCTAGAGGGACTGAACACCGGGGAGCTGGTTTTT
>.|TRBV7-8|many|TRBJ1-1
CASRRPENTEAFF
TGTGCCAGCAGGCGGCCTGAGAACACTGAAGCTTTCTTT
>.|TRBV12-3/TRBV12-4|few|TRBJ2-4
CASGKPAAKNIQYF
TGTGCCAGCGGGAAACCGGCGGCCAAAAACATTCAGTACTTC
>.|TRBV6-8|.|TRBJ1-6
CASTQDRNSPLHF
TGTGCCAGCACCCAGGACAGAAATTCACCCCTCCACTTT
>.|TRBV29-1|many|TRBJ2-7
CSVEVRYEQYF
TGCAGCGTTGAGGTTCGGTACGAGCAGTACTTC
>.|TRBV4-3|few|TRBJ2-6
CASSQGWGLISGANVLTF
TGCGCCAGCAGCCAAGGGTGGGGACTGATCTCTGGGGCCAACGTCCTGACTTTC
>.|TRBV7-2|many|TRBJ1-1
CASSPRGGMNTEAFF
TGTGCCAGCAGCCCTCGTGGGGGGATGAACACTGAAGCTTTCTTT
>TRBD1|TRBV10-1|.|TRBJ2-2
CASRGQGTGELFF
TGCGCCAGCAGAGGACAGGGGACCGGGGAGCTGTTTTTT
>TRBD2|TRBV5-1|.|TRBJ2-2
CASSLEASGRATGELFF
TGCGCCAGCAGCTTGGAGGCTAGCGGGAGGGCCACCGGGGAGCTGTTTTTT
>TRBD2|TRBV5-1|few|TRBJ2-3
CASSLPGGRADDTQYF
TGCGCCAGCAGCTTGCCTGGCGGGAGGGCCGACGATACGCAGTATTTT
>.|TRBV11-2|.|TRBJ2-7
CASSSIRGSYEQYF
TGTGCCAGCAGCTCAATCCGGGGGTCCTACGAGCAGTACTTC
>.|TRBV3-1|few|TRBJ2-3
CASSQDQVSGTDTQYF
TGTGCCAGCAGCCAAGATCAGGTTAGCGGCACAGATACGCAGTATTTT
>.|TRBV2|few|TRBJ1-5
CASSGVWGGHQPQHF
TGTGCCAGCAGTGGGGTGTGGGGGGGACATCAGCCCCAGCATTTT
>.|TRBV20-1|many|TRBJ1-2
CSASRTAYGYTF
TGCAGTGCTAGTAGGACAGCATATGGCTACACCTTC
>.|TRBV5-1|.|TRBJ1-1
CASSLVGGSNTEAFF
TGCGCCAGCAGCTTGGTCGGCGGATCGAACACTGAAGCTTTCTTT
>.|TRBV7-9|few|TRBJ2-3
CASSLVVTRSTDTQYF
TGTGCCAGCAGCTTAGTTGTGACTAGAAGCACAGATACGCAGTATTTT
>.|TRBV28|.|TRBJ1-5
CASRRSGASNQPQHF
TGTGCCAGCAGGCGGTCGGGGGCGAGCAATCAGCCCCAGCATTTT
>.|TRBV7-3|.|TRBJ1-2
CASSPVNGQGYTF
TGTGCCAGCAGCCCCGTGAACGGGCAAGGCTACACCTTC